These 9 T cell receptor beta chains were all obtained from the same sample, sequenced in a study of OX40 agonist ivuxolimab in advanced cancers. Sequenced by immunoSEQ multiplex PCR; TCRdb stores in-frame clones only, minus some. Of 55,000 to 70,000 clones listed, roughly 85% are singletons. The sequencing here drew on CD4+ or CD8+ T cells sorted from blood, taken in a trial of the OX40 agonist ivuxolimab. Receptor source: an adult with an advanced solid tumor such as melanoma, head and neck, liver or kidney cancer.

The rearrangement uses TRBV7-9 and TRBJ2-3, with 10 bases that match TRBD1. Trimming cost V 4 bases and J 6 bases; bases outside gene matches: 10. The CDR3 totals 16 residues. Germline CDR1 reads SEHNR; CDR2 reads FQNEAQ (reference sequence). CDR3 sequence (DNA): TGTGCCAGCAGCTGGGAGGGGGACAGGGGAGGGGATACGCAGTATTTT. This sequence encodes CASSWEGDRGGDTQYF.

The J gene is TRBJ1-1, the V gene TRBV19, with D perhaps TRBD1 (6 bases). Trimming left V 4 bases short and J 6 bases short, with 21 bases between. This CDR3 has 16 residues. Per the germline V gene, CDR1 is LNHDA and CDR2 is SQIVND (reference sequence). The chain's CDR3 is CASSTLQGKAYAEAFF. CDR3 sequence (DNA): TGTGCCAGTAGTACCTTACAGGGTAAGGCTTACGCTGAAGCTTTCTTT. Together with reference TRBV19 and TRBJ1-1, the CDR3 gives the full variable domain: DGGITQSPKYLFRKEGQNVTLSCEQNLNHDAMYWYRQDPGQGLRLIYYSQIVNDFQKGDIAEGYSVSREKKESFPLTVTSAQKNPTAFYLCASSTLQGKAYAEAFFGQGTRLTVV.

This chain connects TRBV29-1 to TRBJ2-5, with D tentatively TRBD2 (5 bases). Germline loops: CDR1 SQVTM, CDR2 ANQGSEA. Trimming took 1 base from V and 9 from J, leaving 15 bases between them. CDR3 length: 13 amino acids. The CDR3 DNA reads TGCAGCGTTGAAGTGGGAGTTGACGAGGCCCAGTACTTC. The encoded protein is CSVEVGVDEAQYF. Drawing the rest from reference TRBV29-1 and TRBJ2-5, the complete variable domain is SAVISQKPSRDICQRGTSLTIQCQVDSQVTMMFWYRQQPGQSLTLIATANQGSEATYESGFVIDKFPISRPNLTFSTLTVSNMSPEDSSIYLCSVEVGVDEAQYFGPGTRLLVL.

V gene TRBV7-2 combines with J gene TRBJ2-5; 9 bases agree with TRBD2. Germline values: CDR1 SGHTA, CDR2 FQGNSA. The length of the CDR3 is 16 residues. The trim removed 5 bases at V and 1 base at J, leaving 8 bases unmatched. CDR3 protein: CASSRLSTSGQETQYF. CDR3 coding DNA: TGTGCCAGCAGCCGACTCTCGACTAGCGGCCAAGAGACCCAGTACTTC. Drawing the rest from reference TRBV7-2 and TRBJ2-5, the complete variable domain is GAGVSQSPSNKVTEKGKDVELRCDPISGHTALYWYRQSLGQGLEFLIYFQGNSAPDKSGLPSDRFSAERTGGSVSTLTIQRTQQEDSAVYLCASSRLSTSGQETQYFGPGTRLLVL.

CDR3: CASSDSDSGGAQNTGELFF. DNA for the CDR3: TGTGCCAGCAGTGACTCAGATAGCGGGGGGGCCCAGAACACCGGGGAGCTGTTTTTT. V and J are TRBV6-4 and TRBJ2-2; 11 nucleotides agree with TRBD2. Germline CDR1 MRHNA, CDR2 SNTAGT. The CDR3 totals 19 residues. Unmatched junction bases numbered 7, after V lost 0 bases and J lost 1 base.

J is TRBJ1-4 and V is TRBV28; no firm D call. CDR1 and CDR2 (germline): MDHEN, SYDVKM. CDR3 length equals 13 residues. V lost 6 bases, J lost 8 bases, and 13 bases lay in between. The CDR3 spells CASRPGAFEKLFF. The CDR3 coding sequence is TGTGCCAGCAGACCCGGCGCTTTCGAAAAACTGTTTTTT.

The chain joins TRBV27 to TRBJ2-2, with D possibly called TRBD1 or TRBD2 (5 bases each). Trimming stripped 5 bases from V and 8 bases from J, with 15 bases between. The CDR3 length is 14 residues. Looked up from germline, CDR1 is MNHEY and CDR2 is SMNVEV (reference sequence). CDR3 sequence (DNA): TGTGCCAGCAGTCCGAGCCAGGGAGCTGGGGAGCTGTTTTTT. The encoded protein is CASSPSQGAGELFF.

This rearrangement joins TRBV4-1 to TRBJ1-2; D remains ambiguous. The CDR3 is 12 amino acids. The V gene lost 1 base and the J gene lost 10 bases, with 10 bases spanning the gap. Germline lookup yields CDR1 MGHRA and CDR2 YSYEKL. The CDR3 sequence: CASSQVDRIYTF. As DNA, the CDR3 is TGCGCCAGCAGCCAAGTGGATAGGATCTACACCTTC.

This chain uses TRBV18 with TRBJ1-2; 7 bases are shared with TRBD1. Germline V gene data show CDR1 as KGHSH and CDR2 as LQKENI. With 3 bases clipped from V and 1 base from J, the junction kept 5 bases outside the gene matches. The CDR3 length is 15 residues. The CDR3 reads CASSPGQDFNYGYTF. The CDR3 DNA reads as TGTGCCAGCTCACCTGGACAGGATTTTAACTATGGCTACACCTTC.